A single sample is the source of the 5 T cell receptor beta chains below, sequenced in a study of cytomegalovirus exposure and HLA in healthy donors. The PCR had 60 Vbeta and 13 Jbeta primers. Only in-frame clones appear in the TCRdb table, and some are missing; sequencing was by immunoSEQ multiplex PCR. There are 150,000 to 170,000 clones in the sample; roughly three quarters occur only once, and roughly 13% lies in the top ten. Source material: PBMCs. Receptor source: a man aged 25-40 years in good health and CMV-seropositive.

This chain connects TRBV27 to TRBJ2-1, with D possibly being TRBD2 (5 bases). The CDR3 sequence is 15 residues long. CDR1 is MNHEY and CDR2 is SMNVEV in the germline V gene (reference sequence). Trimming removed 0 bases at V and 4 bases at J, with 10 bases between. The CDR3 here is CASSLSLASYNEQFF. CDR3 nucleotide sequence: TGTGCCAGCAGTTTATCTCTAGCCTCATACAATGAGCAGTTCTTC.

V gene TRBV6-1 combines with J gene TRBJ2-7; TRBD1 might be the D (6 bases). The V end lost 9 bases, the J end lost 2 bases, and 14 bases lay between the germline ends. The CDR3 runs 13 residues. Germline CDR1 is MNHNS and CDR2 is SASEGT. This CDR3 is CASHTSGAYEQYF. The CDR3 DNA reads TGTGCCAGTCATACGTCAGGGGCCTACGAGCAGTACTTC.

The J gene is TRBJ2-1, the V gene TRBV29-1; possible D gene TRBD2, 6 bases. The CDR3 extends over 14 amino acids. The V end lost 3 bases, the J end lost 3 bases, and 12 bases lay between the germline ends. Germline V gives CDR1 SQVTM, CDR2 ANQGSEA. The CDR3 region has the DNA TGCAGCGTTGACGGGGGAGTGAACTACAATGAGCAGTTCTTC. Translation: CSVDGGVNYNEQFF.

The chain employs TRBV9 and TRBJ1-1; D remains ambiguous. CDR3 size: 13 residues. Trimming shortened V by 0 bases and J by 7 bases, and 10 bases separated the two germline ends. Per the germline V gene, CDR1 is SGDLS and CDR2 is YYNGEE. CDR3 sequence reads: CASSVGLGHEAFF. In DNA form, the CDR3 reads TGTGCCAGCAGCGTAGGTTTGGGCCATGAAGCTTTCTTT. The full variable domain, its missing parts supplied by reference TRBV9 and TRBJ1-1, is DSGVTQTPKHLITATGQRVTLRCSPRSGDLSVYWYQQSLDQGLQFLIQYYNGEERAKGNILERFSAQQFPDLHSELNLSSLELGDSALYFCASSVGLGHEAFFGQGTRLTVV.

CDR3 amino acids: CASSSQGVRGYTF. CDR3 nucleotide sequence: TGTGCCAGCAGTTCGCAGGGGGTTCGGGGCTACACCTTC. The V gene is TRBV27, the J gene TRBJ1-2; 7 bases align to TRBD1. The V gene's germline CDR1 is MNHEY and CDR2 SMNVEV (reference sequence). Trimming at V came to 4 bases and at J to 8 bases, leaving 7 bases not matched to a gene. CDR3 length: 13 residues.